This T cell receptor (beta chain) was captured in a study of cytomegalovirus exposure and HLA in healthy donors. The PCR was carried out with 60 Vbeta primers and 13 Jbeta primers. Only in-frame clones appear in the TCRdb table, and some are missing; sequencing was by immunoSEQ multiplex PCR. The sample totals about 67,000 clones. The specimen sequenced was PBMCs. The sequence was collected from a man aged 30 to 39 in good health and CMV-seropositive.

CDR3 protein: CSAGTGTDEQFF. The CDR3 DNA is TGCAGCGCCGGGACAGGGACTGATGAGCAGTTCTTC. The chain uses TRBV29-1 and TRBJ2-1, with 9 bases lining up with TRBD1. Trimming cost V 7 bases and J 8 bases; bases outside gene matches: 6. The CDR3 length is 12 residues. Per the germline V gene, CDR1 is SQVTM and CDR2 is ANQGSEA.